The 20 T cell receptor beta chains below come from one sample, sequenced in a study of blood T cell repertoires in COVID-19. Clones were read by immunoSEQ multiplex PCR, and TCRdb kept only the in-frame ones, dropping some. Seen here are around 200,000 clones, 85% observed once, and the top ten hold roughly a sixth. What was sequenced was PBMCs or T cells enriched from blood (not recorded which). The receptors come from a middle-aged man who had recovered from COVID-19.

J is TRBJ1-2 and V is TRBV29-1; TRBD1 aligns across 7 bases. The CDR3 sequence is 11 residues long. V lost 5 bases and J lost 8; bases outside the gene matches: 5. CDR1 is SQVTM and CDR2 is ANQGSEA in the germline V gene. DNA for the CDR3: TGCAGCGTTCCCAACAGGGGCGGCTACACCTTC. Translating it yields CSVPNRGGYTF.

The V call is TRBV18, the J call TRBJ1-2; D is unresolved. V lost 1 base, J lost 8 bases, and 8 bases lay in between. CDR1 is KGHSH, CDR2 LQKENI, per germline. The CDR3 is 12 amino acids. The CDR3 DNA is TGTGCCAGCTCACCACAGGAGTTGGGCTACACCTTC. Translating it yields CASSPQELGYTF.

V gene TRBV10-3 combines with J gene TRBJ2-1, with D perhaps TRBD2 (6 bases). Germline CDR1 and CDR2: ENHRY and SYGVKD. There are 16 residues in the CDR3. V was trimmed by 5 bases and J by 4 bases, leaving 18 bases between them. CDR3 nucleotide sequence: TGTGCCATCAGTCGGGACTTTTTTTATCGGTACAATGAGCAGTTCTTC. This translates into CAISRDFFYRYNEQFF.

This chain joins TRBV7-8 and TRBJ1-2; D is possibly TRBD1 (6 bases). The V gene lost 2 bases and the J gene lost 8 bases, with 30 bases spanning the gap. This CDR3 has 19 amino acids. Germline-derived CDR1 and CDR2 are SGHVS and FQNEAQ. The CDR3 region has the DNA TGTGCCAGCAGCTTACTTATCAGGGACACTTATACTCACGCTAGCGGCTACACCTTC. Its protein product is CASSLLIRDTYTHASGYTF.

This CDR3 is CASSDAGTAWEYF. The CDR3 nucleotides are TGTGCCAGCAGCGATGCAGGGACAGCCTGGGAGTACTTC. This rearrangement joins TRBV5-6 to TRBJ2-4; 7 bases agree with TRBD1. CDR1 and CDR2 from the germline V gene are SGHDT and YYEEEE. CDR3 length: 13 amino acids. Losses at the gene ends were 4 bases for V and 14 bases for J; bases not matched to a gene: 12.

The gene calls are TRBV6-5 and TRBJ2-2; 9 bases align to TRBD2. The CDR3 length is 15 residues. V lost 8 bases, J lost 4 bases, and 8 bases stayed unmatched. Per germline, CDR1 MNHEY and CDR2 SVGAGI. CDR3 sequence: CASRGSRGGTGELFF. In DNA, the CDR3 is TGTGCCAGCCGCGGTTCGCGGGGGGGCACCGGGGAGCTGTTTTTT.

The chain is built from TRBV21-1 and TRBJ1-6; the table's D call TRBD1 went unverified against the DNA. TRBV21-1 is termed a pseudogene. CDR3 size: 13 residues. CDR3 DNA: TGTGCCGGTCCCGGGACAGGGGGTTCACCCCTCCACTTT. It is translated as CAGPGTGGSPLHF.

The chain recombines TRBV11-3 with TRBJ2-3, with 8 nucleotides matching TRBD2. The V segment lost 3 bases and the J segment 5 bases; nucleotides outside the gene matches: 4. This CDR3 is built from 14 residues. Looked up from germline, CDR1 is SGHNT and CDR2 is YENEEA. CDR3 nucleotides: TGTGCCAGCAGCTTCATTGCGGGAGGAGATACGCAGTATTTT. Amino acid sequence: CASSFIAGGDTQYF. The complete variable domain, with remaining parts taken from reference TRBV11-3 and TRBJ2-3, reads EAGVVQSPRYKIIEKKQPVAFWCNPISGHNTLYWYLQNLGQGPELLIRYENEEAVDDSQLPKDRFSAERLKGVDSTLKIQPAELGDSAVYLCASSFIAGGDTQYFGPGTRLTVL.

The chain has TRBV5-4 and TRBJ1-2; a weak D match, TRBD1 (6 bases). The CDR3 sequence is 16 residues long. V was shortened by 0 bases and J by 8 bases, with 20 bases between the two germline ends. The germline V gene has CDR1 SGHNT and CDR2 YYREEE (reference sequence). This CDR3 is CASSLAGGLSSRGYTF. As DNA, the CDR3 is TGTGCCAGCAGCTTGGCTGGGGGCCTCTCCTCTAGGGGCTACACCTTC.

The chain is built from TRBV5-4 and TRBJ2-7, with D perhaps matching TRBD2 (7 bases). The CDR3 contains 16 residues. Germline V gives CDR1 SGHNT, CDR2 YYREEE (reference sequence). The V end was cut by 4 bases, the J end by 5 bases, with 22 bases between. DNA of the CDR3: TGTGCCAGCAGCCTCACCCGGGGGGCGCCCGGGAACGAGCAGTACTTC. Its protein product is CASSLTRGAPGNEQYF.

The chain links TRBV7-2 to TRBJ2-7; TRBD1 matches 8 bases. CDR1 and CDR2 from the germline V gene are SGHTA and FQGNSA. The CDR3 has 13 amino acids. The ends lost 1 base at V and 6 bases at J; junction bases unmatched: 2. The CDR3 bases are TGTGCCAGCAGCTTAGTCGGGACAGGCGAGCAGTACTTC. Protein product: CASSLVGTGEQYF.

The CDR3 region has the DNA TGTGCCAGCAGTTACTCACAGGTCAATCAGCCCCAGCATTTT. Its protein is CASSYSQVNQPQHF. This chain links TRBV6-6 with TRBJ1-5, with D tentatively TRBD1 (5 bases). Trimming shortened V by 0 bases and J by 3 bases, and 6 bases separated the two germline ends. Germline V lookup: CDR1 MNHNY, CDR2 SVGAGI (reference sequence). The length of the CDR3 is 14 residues.

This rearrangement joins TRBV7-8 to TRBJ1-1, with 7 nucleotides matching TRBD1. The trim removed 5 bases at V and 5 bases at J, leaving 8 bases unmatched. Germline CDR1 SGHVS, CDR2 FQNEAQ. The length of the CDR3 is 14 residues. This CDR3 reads CASSQRQGVTEAFF. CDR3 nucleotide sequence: TGTGCCAGCAGCCAACGACAGGGAGTGACTGAAGCTTTCTTT.

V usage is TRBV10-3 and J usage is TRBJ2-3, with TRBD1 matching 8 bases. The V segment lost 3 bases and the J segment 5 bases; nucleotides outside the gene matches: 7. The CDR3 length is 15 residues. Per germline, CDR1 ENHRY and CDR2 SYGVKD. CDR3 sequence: CAISDRDRKGDTQYF. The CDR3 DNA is TGTGCCATCAGTGACCGGGACAGGAAGGGAGATACGCAGTATTTT.

The CDR3 DNA sequence: TGCGCCAGCAGCTCCCTACCTAGCGAAAATGAGCAGTTCTTC. Its protein is CASSSLPSENEQFF. V usage is TRBV5-1 and J usage is TRBJ2-1; possible D gene TRBD2, 6 bases. CDR3 size: 14 residues. Trimming left V 3 bases short and J 7 bases short, with 14 bases between. CDR1 and CDR2 (germline): SGHRS, YFSETQ.

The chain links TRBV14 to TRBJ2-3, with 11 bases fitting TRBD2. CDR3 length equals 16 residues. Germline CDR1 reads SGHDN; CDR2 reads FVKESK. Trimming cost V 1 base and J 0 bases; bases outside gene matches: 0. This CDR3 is CASSQGTSGSTDTQYF. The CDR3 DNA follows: TGTGCCAGCAGCCAAGGGACTAGCGGGAGCACAGATACGCAGTATTTT.

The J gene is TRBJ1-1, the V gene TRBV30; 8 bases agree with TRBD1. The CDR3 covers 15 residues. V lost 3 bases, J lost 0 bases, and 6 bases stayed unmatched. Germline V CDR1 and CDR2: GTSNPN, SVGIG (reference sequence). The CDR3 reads CAWSNRDRMNTEAFF. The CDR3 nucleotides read TGTGCCTGGAGCAACCGGGACAGGATGAACACTGAAGCTTTCTTT.

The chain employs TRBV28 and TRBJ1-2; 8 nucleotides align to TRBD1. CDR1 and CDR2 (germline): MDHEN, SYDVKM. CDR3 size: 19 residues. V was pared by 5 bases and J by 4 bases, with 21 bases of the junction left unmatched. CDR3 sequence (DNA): TGTGCCAGCAGTGCAAGGGGGGTGATATCCAGGGGGCGAAGCTATGGCTACACCTTC. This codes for CASSARGVISRGRSYGYTF.

The CDR3 reads CASRGPRGYEQYF. DNA of the CDR3: TGTGCCAGCAGGGGGCCAAGGGGCTACGAGCAGTACTTC. The rearrangement links TRBV6-5 to TRBJ2-7, with D perhaps matching TRBD1 (5 bases). Deletions cut 6 bases from V and 3 bases from J, with 12 bases between. This CDR3 is 13 amino acids long. Germline V lookup: CDR1 MNHEY, CDR2 SVGAGI.

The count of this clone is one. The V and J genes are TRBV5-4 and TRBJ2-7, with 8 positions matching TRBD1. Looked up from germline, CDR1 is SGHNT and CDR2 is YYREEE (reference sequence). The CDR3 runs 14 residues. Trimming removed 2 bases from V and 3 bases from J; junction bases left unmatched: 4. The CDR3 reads CASSFRQGSYEQYF. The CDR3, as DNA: TGTGCCAGCAGCTTTAGACAGGGGAGCTACGAGCAGTACTTC.